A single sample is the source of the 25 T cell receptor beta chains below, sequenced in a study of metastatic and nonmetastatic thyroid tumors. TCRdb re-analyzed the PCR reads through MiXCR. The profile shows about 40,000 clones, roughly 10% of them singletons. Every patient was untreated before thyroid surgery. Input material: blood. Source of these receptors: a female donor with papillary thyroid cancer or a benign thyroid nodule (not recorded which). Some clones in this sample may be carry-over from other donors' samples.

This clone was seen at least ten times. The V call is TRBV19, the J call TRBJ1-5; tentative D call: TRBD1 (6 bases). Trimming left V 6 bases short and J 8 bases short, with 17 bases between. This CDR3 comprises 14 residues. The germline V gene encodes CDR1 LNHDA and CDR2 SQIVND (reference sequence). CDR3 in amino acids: CASSHRVPAEPQHF. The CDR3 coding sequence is TGTGCCAGTAGCCACAGGGTCCCGGCGGAGCCCCAGCATTTT.

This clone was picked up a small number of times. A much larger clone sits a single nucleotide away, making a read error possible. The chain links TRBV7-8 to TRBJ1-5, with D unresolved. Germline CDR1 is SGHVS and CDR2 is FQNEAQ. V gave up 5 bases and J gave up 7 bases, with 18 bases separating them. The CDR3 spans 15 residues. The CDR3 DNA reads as TGTGCCAGCAGCCCAACCGAGGGAGCCTGGCAGCCCCAGCATTTT. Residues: CASSPTEGAWQPQHF.

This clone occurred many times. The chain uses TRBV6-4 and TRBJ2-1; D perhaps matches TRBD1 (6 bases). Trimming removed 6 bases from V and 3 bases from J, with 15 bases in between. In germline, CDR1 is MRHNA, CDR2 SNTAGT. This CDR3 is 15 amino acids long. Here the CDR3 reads CASRRQAGDYNEQFF. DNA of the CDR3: TGTGCCAGCAGAAGACAGGCCGGGGACTACAATGAGCAGTTCTTC.

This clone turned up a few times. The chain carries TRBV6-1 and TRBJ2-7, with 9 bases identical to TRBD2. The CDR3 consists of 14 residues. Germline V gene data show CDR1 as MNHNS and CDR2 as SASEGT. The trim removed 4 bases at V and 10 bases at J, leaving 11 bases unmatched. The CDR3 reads CASSVGSGSYYQYF. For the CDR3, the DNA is TGTGCCAGCAGTGTTGGTAGCGGGAGCTACTATCAGTACTTC.

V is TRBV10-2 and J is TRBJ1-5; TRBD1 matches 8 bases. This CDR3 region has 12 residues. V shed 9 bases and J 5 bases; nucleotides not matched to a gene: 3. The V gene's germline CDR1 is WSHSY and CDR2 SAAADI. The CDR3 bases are TGCGCCAGAACAGGGGGGCATCAGCCCCAGCATTTT. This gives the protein CARTGGHQPQHF.

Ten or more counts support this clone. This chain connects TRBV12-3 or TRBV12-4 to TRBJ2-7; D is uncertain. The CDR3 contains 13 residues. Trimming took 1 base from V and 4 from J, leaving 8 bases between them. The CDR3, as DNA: TGTGCCAGCAGTTTAGGGGTTGTGTACGAGCAGTACTTC. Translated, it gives CASSLGVVYEQYF.

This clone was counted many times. The CDR3 loop is CASSPRTGGRGQETQYF. The CDR3 DNA reads as TGCGCCAGCAGCCCCCGGACAGGGGGTAGGGGGCAAGAGACCCAGTACTTC. The chain employs TRBV4-3 and TRBJ2-5, with TRBD1 matching 10 bases. The length of the CDR3 is 17 residues. CDR1 is LGHNA, CDR2 YSLEER, per germline. J gave up 2 bases and V 4 bases, and 10 bases lay outside the gene matches.

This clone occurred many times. This CDR3 reads CASSELGRGVPQHF. In DNA, the CDR3 is TGTGCCAGCAGTGAATTAGGGCGAGGGGTGCCCCAGCATTTT. The chain is built from TRBV6-1 and TRBJ1-5, with D perhaps TRBD1 (5 bases). The germline V gene encodes CDR1 MNHNS and CDR2 SASEGT. CDR3 length: 14 amino acids. Trimming pared 2 bases from V and 9 bases from J, leaving 14 bases between.

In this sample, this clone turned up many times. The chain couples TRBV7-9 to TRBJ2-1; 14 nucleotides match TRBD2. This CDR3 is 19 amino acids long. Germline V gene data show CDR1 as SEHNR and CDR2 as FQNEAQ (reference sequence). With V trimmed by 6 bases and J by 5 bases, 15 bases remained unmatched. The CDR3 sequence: CASRLPGLAGARTNNEQFF. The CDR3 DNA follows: TGTGCCAGCAGGTTACCGGGACTAGCGGGAGCCAGAACAAACAATGAGCAGTTCTTC.

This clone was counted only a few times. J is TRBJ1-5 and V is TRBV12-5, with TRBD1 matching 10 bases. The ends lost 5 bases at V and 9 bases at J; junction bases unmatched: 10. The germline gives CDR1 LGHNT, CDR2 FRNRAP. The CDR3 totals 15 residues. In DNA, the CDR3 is TGTGCTAGTGGTCCAGGACAGGGGGACCCTTGGCCCCAGCATTTT. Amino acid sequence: CASGPGQGDPWPQHF.

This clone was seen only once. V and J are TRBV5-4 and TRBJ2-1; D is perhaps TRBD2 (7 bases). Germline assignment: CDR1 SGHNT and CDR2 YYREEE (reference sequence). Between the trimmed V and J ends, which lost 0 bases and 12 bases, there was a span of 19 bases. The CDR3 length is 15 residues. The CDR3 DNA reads TGTGCCAGCAGCTTGGCGGGGGGCGCTTCCTCTTCGCAGTTCTTC. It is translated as CASSLAGGASSSQFF.

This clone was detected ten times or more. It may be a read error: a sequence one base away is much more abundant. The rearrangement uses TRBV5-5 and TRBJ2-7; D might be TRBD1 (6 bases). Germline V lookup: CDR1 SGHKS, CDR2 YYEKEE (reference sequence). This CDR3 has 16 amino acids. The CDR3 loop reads CASSLVFGGLSYEQHF. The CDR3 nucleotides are TGTGCCAGCAGCTTGGTTTTTGGGGGCCTCTCCTACGAGCAGCACTTC.

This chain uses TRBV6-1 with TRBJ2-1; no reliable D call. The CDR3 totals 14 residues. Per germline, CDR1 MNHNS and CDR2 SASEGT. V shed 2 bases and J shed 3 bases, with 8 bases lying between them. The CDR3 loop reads CASSEIRSYNEQFF. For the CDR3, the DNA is TGTGCCAGCAGTGAAATTAGAAGCTACAATGAGCAGTTCTTC.

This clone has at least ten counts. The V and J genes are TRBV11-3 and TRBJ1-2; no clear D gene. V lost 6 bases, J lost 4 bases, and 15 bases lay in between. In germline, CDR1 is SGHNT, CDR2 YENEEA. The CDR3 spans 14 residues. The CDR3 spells CASSRTLLGYGYTF. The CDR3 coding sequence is TGTGCCAGCAGTCGGACCCTATTGGGCTATGGCTACACCTTC.

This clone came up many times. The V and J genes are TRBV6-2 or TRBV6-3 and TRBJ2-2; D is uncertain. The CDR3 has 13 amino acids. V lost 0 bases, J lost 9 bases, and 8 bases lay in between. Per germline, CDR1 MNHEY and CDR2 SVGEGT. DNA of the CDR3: TGTGCCAGCAGTTACTCGGGGAATAGGGAGCTGTTTTTT. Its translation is CASSYSGNRELFF.

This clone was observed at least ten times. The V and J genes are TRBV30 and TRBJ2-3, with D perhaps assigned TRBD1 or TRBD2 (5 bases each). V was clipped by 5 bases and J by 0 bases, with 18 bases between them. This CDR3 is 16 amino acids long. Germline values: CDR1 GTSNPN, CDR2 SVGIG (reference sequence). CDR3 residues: CAWGRPGRMSTDTQYF. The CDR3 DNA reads TGTGCCTGGGGTCGGCCGGGACGAATGAGCACAGATACGCAGTATTTT. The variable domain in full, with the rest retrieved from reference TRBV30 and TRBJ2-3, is SQTIHQWPATLVQPVGSPLSLECTVEGTSNPNLYWYRQAAGRGLQLLFYSVGIGQISSEVPQNLSASRPQDRQFILSSKKLLLSDSGFYLCAWGRPGRMSTDTQYFGPGTRLTVL.

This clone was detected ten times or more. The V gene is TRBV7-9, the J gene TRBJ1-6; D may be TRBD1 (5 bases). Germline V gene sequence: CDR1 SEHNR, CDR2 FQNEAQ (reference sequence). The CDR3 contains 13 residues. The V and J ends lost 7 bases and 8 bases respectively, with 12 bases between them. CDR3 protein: CASTLMGDSPLHF. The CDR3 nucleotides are TGTGCCAGCACTCTTATGGGGGATTCACCCCTCCACTTT.

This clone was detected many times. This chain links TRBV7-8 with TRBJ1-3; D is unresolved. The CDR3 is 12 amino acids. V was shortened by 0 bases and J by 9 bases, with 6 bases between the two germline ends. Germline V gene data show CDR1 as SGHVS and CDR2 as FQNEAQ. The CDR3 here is CASSLAGSTIYF. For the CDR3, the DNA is TGTGCCAGCAGCTTAGCCGGGTCCACCATATATTTT.

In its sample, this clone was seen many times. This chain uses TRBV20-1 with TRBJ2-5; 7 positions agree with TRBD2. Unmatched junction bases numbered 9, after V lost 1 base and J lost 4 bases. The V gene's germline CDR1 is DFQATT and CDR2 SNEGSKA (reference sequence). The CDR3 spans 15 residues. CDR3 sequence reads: CSARAPAGESETQYF. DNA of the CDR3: TGCAGTGCTAGAGCCCCTGCGGGAGAGTCAGAGACCCAGTACTTC.

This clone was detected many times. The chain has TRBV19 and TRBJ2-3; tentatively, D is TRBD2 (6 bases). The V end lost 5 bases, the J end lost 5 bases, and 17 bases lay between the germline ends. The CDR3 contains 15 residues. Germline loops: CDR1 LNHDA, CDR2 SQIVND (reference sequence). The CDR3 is CASSLGLAVKDTQYF. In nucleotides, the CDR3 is TGTGCCAGTAGTTTGGGACTTGCCGTAAAAGATACGCAGTATTTT.

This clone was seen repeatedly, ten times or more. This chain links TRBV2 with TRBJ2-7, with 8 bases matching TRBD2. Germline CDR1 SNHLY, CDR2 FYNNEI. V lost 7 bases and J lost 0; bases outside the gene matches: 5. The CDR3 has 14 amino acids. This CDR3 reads CASTAGGGSYEQYF. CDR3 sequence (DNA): TGTGCCAGCACCGCGGGGGGTGGCTCCTACGAGCAGTACTTC.

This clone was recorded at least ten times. This chain's CDR3 is CASSSHDKNIQYF. The CDR3 nucleotides read TGTGCCAGCAGCTCCCACGATAAAAACATTCAGTACTTC. The V call is TRBV7-9, the J call TRBJ2-4, with D unclear. Trimming shortened V by 4 bases and J by 4 bases, and 8 bases separated the two germline ends. Germline V gene sequence: CDR1 SEHNR, CDR2 FQNEAQ (reference sequence). The CDR3 length is 13 residues.

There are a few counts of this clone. The CDR3 DNA follows: TGTGCCACCAGCAGAGACAGGGCAGGGGAGCAGTACTTC. Its translation: CATSRDRAGEQYF. The rearrangement uses TRBV15 and TRBJ2-7, with D maybe TRBD1 (5 bases). The CDR3 spans 13 residues. Trimming stripped 0 bases from V and 7 bases from J, with 10 bases between. Germline CDR1 reads LNHNV; CDR2 reads YYDKDF (reference sequence).

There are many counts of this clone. The CDR3 sequence is CASCASLRNTGELFF. As DNA, the CDR3 is TGTGCCAGTTGTGCTTCTCTCCGGAACACCGGGGAGCTGTTTTTT. The genes are TRBV19 and TRBJ2-2, with D hard to call. The germline V gene has CDR1 LNHDA and CDR2 SQIVND (reference sequence). V lost 8 bases to trimming and J lost 1 base, with 14 bases between them. The CDR3 consists of 15 residues.

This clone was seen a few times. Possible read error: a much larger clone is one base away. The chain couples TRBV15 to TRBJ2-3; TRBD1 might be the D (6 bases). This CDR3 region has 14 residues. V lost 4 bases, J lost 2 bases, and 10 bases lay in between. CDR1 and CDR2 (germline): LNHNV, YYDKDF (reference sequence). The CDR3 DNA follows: TGTGCCACCAGCATTGACAGGTACACAGATACGCAGTATTTT. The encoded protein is CATSIDRYTDTQYF.